A single T cell receptor (beta chain) is shown here with its context. Its specific antigen is unknown. No clone much larger than this one lies a single base away; base qualities are absent. The data were obtained in a study of shared clonotypes between healthy human individuals (TCRdb year 2020). In the study overall: A couple of women and three men aged 18 to 49 years were included in the cohort. For each donor, three plates each were used for CD4 naive and CD4 memory, two plates were used for CD8 naive, and one plate was used for CD8 memory. To estimate repertoire size and how much clonotypes are shared between individuals, the study performed deep sequencing of blood TCR repertoires from a few healthy adults. To increase sequencing depth and limit assay-specific biases, different laboratories used diverse techniques to prepare libraries and sequence TCR repertoires. Each donor's leukapheresis produced roughly between roughly 0.94 and 9.5 billion PBMCs. What the study reported, not specific to this receptor: When four donors were compared, the shared fraction of clonotypes was 5% to 6.5% for naive CD4, 3.5% to 4% for naive CD8, about 2.5% for memory CD4, and 0.4% for memory CD8. The genetic and exposure-history diversity represented was limited by the small number of donors. Compared with non-shared clonotypes, clonotypes shared by all four sorted-subset donors had higher generation probabilities. Pairwise subsampling indicated that sequencing depth was expected to affect the degree of clonotype sharing among donors. Sampling was restricted to blood, and TCR repertoires in tissue are likely to differ from TCR repertoires in blood. Rarefaction of sorted-subset datasets indicated incomplete sequencing despite the large sequencing depth. Naive subsets generally had larger estimated clonotype richness than memory subsets.

CD8 naive samples were CD45RO-negative cells positively selected for CCR7, giving a CD45RA+CCR7+ population that excluded TemRA cells. Donors were healthy HIV-negative adults with no recently reported acute infections or vaccinations. Every donor was a Caucasian adult living in Nashville, Tennessee, USA. Blood was obtained by leukapheresis, after which PBMCs were separated by Ficoll-Histopaque density gradient centrifugation and cryopreserved in liquid nitrogen vapor phase. Analytical flow cytometry was used to check the purity and quantity of every magnetically sorted T cell population. From each sorted fraction, genomic DNA was isolated and quantified by UV absorbance on a Nanodrop 2000c. TCR CDR3 regions were amplified from genomic DNA by multiplex PCR using the deep immunoSEQ assay. Extracted genomic DNA from each cell subset was spread evenly across all wells of several immunoSEQ 96-well plates, with each plate serving as a replicate. For sorted subsets, each replicate PCR was loaded with 200 ng genomic DNA, equivalent to 30,000 or so T cell genomes. Purified libraries were measured with a Qubit 3.0 fluorometer, size-checked on a Bioanalyzer 2100, and measured again with the KAPA Library Quantification kit. Every immunoSEQ 96-well plate was sequenced on a dedicated single-read 150-cycle Illumina NextSeq 550 flow cell. On the study's bioinformatics: The immunoSEQ output contained only junctional sequences without quality scores, so filtering could not match that applied to full-length reads. Sequences were annotated with PyIR, a Python wrapper for IgBLAST v1.9, and V/J genes and CDR3 were assigned using IMGT germline references. Reads with weak V/J assignments (E-value above 1e-6), missing CDR3, stop codons, out-of-frame junctions, or ambiguous translated residues were removed. A V3J clonotype was defined by an identical inferred V gene, J gene, and CDR3 amino acid sequence. Percentage overlap between repertoires was computed as shared unique clonotypes divided by the size of the smaller repertoire. RTK rarefaction, the Chao1 estimator, and Recon v2.1 estimates of unobserved clonotypes were used to assess repertoire richness. Generation probabilities were computed with OLGA for all TCRbeta clonotypes obtained by the gDNA method from four donors. What TCRdb holds here is the immuneACCESS table cut down to in-frame rearrangements. Part of the clones is not present; checked against another copy, under half of the missing clones reflect an unresolved V gene, and the others are unexplained. The V and J calls and the clone size are those of that table, but D and trimming were determined from the DNA. The table for this sample lists approximately 650,000 clones; over 95% of them were counted only once. Roughly 0.1% of the sample is held by the ten biggest clonotypes.

At the junction V is shortened by 2 bases and J by 3 bases, with 20 bases in between. From its cysteine to its phenylalanine, the CDR3 spans 17 amino acids. Of the read, only the CDR3 DNA is kept; its 51 bases are in frame from base 1. For CDR1 and CDR2, the germline V gene lists SGHAT and FQNNGV. Sequencing was performed on naive CD8+ T cells sorted from blood. In light of the paper, this sample's cell subset or site label describes: CD45RA+CCR7+. The chain is encoded by TRBV11-2 joined to TRBJ2-7, with the D segment identity uncertain. The source is a woman in her 30s in good health. The encoded CDR3 is CASSLSAGGALGYEQYF. The base sequence is TGTGCCAGCAGCTTAAGCGCCGGCGGAGCCTTGGGCTACGAGCAGTACTTC.